This T cell receptor (beta chain) stems from a study of low-dose radiotherapy and immunotherapy resistance in tumors. Study overall: Cohort 1 was given 0.5 Gy per fraction every 2 weeks, for 6.5 Gy total. Every two weeks, cyclophosphamide 200 mg/m2 was infused one day before radiation plus immunotherapy. Each patient took aspirin at a dose of 300 mg by mouth once daily over the course of four cycles, with dosing beginning on cycle 1 day 1.

TRAV- and TRBV-specific primers primed first-strand cDNA, covering alpha and beta chains. TCRs were amplified for about 18 PCR cycles with a constant-region primer and V-primer adapter. TCRdb reanalysed the reads using MiXCR and keeps one entry per CDR3 protein. The sample consists of tens of thousands of distinct CDR3 sequences, roughly a sixth of them appearing once. The V gene's germline CDR1 is MNHNY and CDR2 SVGAGI (reference sequence). V was shortened by 8 bases and J by 4 bases, with 18 bases between the two germline ends. CDR3 size: 16 residues. As to this clonotype: A read error is possible here, since a much larger clone lies one base away.

Sample time point: before trial treatment. Along with nivolumab and ipilimumab, donors received aspirin, low-dose cyclophosphamide and low-dose radiotherapy. The chain joins TRBV6-6 to TRBJ1-6; D is uncertain. The sequencing used PBMCs, collected before treatment. This receptor was obtained from a male donor with prostate cancer. This CDR3 reads CASRTVGLGYNSPLHF. DNA of the CDR3: TGTGCCAGCCGCACCGTGGGGTTAGGATATAATTCACCCCTCCACTTT.